Following are 17 T cell receptor beta chains from one sample sequenced in a study of early T cells in non-severe SARS-CoV-2 infection. One entry per CDR3 protein, called by TCRdb with MiXCR from the 5' RACE reads. The data contain under 70,000 distinct CDR3 sequences, 12% of them singletons. Sequencing used whole blood. These receptors all come from an adult who was a healthcare worker with PCR-confirmed SARS-CoV-2 infection or an uninfected control (not recorded which).

This chain joins TRBV7-8 and TRBJ2-1, with TRBD2 identical over 14 bases. This CDR3 is 16 amino acids long. After removal of 3 bases from V and 5 bases from J, the junction contained 3 bases not matched to a gene. The V gene's germline CDR1 is SGHVS and CDR2 FQNEAQ. Here the CDR3 reads CASSLWGLAGDNEQFF. The CDR3 DNA sequence: TGTGCCAGCAGCTTGTGGGGACTAGCGGGGGACAATGAGCAGTTCTTC.

The chain carries TRBV28 and TRBJ2-1; the D gene is possibly TRBD1 (5 bases). Trimming stripped 3 bases from V and 0 bases from J, with 6 bases between. The CDR3 extends over 14 amino acids. The germline V gene encodes CDR1 MDHEN and CDR2 SYDVKM. DNA for the CDR3: TGTGCCAGCAGTTTTGACAGCTCCTACAATGAGCAGTTCTTC. This sequence encodes CASSFDSSYNEQFF.

The gene calls are TRBV19 and TRBJ2-3; 15 bases are shared with TRBD2. With 4 bases clipped from V and 3 bases from J, the junction kept 2 bases outside the gene matches. CDR1 LNHDA and CDR2 SQIVND come from the germline V gene (reference sequence). This CDR3 region has 16 residues. CDR3 region: CASSRGLAGGTDTQYF. CDR3 nucleotide sequence: TGTGCCAGTAGTAGGGGACTAGCGGGAGGTACAGATACGCAGTATTTT.

This clonotype was recorded at least ten times. J is TRBJ2-5 and V is TRBV6-6, with D uncertain. Looked up from germline, CDR1 is MNHNY and CDR2 is SVGAGI (reference sequence). The CDR3 length is 10 residues. Trimming stripped 5 bases from V and 5 bases from J, with 3 bases between. DNA of the CDR3: TGTGCCAGCAGTCGGGAGACCCAGTACTTC. Its translation: CASSRETQYF.

This chain joins TRBV5-1 and TRBJ2-4; no firm D call. Trimming stripped 1 base from V and 0 bases from J, with 11 bases between. CDR3 length: 16 residues. CDR1 is SGHRS and CDR2 is YFSETQ in the germline V gene. Written as DNA, the CDR3 is TGCGCCAGCAGCTTGTTACCAGGCATAGCCAAAAACATTCAGTACTTC. This sequence encodes CASSLLPGIAKNIQYF.

The chain recombines TRBV5-1 with TRBJ2-7; 7 bases match TRBD1. Looked up from germline, CDR1 is SGHRS and CDR2 is YFSETQ. J lost 1 base, V lost 4 bases, and 5 bases had no gene match. The CDR3 is 14 residues long. CDR3 loop: CASSRTGYSYEQYF. The DNA of the CDR3 is TGCGCCAGCAGCCGGACAGGATATTCCTACGAGCAGTACTTC.

This clonotype was detected ten times or more. The chain carries TRBV7-9 and TRBJ2-3; 7 bases fit TRBD2. V lost 8 bases and J lost 3; bases outside the gene matches: 2. There are 12 residues in the CDR3. Germline CDR1 SEHNR, CDR2 FQNEAQ (reference sequence). CDR3 sequence (DNA): TGTGCCAGCGGGGGGGAGACAGATACGCAGTATTTT. It specifies CASGGETDTQYF. The whole variable domain, remainder taken from reference TRBV7-9 and TRBJ2-3, is DTGVSQNPRHKITKRGQNVTFRCDPISEHNRLYWYRQTLGQGPEFLTYFQNEAQLEKSRLLSDRFSAERPKGSFSTLEIQRTEQGDSAMYLCASGGETDTQYFGPGTRLTVL.

This clonotype appeared many times. This chain links TRBV20-1 with TRBJ2-7, with D unclear. Trimming left V 3 bases short and J 5 bases short, with 5 bases between. Germline V gene lookup returns CDR1 DFQATT and CDR2 SNEGSKA (reference sequence). The CDR3 spans 10 residues. CDR3 coding DNA: TGCAGTGCTAGTGACAACGAGCAGTACTTC. It yields the protein CSASDNEQYF.

The J gene is TRBJ2-1, the V gene TRBV7-6; either TRBD1 or TRBD2 may supply D (5 bases each). The germline CDR1 and CDR2 sequences are SGHVS and FNYEAQ. This CDR3 region has 15 residues. V shed 4 bases and J shed 0 bases, with 10 bases lying between them. The CDR3, as DNA: TGTGCCAGCAGCTCGGGACCCCTCTCCTACAATGAGCAGTTCTTC. Protein: CASSSGPLSYNEQFF.

There are a few counts of this clonotype. This rearrangement joins TRBV5-1 to TRBJ2-2, with TRBD1 matching 8 bases. V lost 4 bases to trimming and J lost 4 bases; unmatched junction nucleotides: 9. CDR1 SGHRS and CDR2 YFSETQ come from the germline V gene. The CDR3 runs to 16 residues. CDR3 region: CASSPRTGKATGELFF. CDR3 nucleotides: TGCGCCAGCAGCCCCCGGACAGGGAAAGCCACCGGGGAGCTGTTTTTT.

This clonotype has a handful of counts. The J gene is TRBJ1-2, the V gene TRBV28; 7 bases line up with TRBD1. Germline V gene sequence: CDR1 MDHEN, CDR2 SYDVKM. Trimming removed 4 bases from V and 8 bases from J; junction bases left unmatched: 4. The CDR3 spans 12 residues. Here the CDR3 reads CASSSTGRGYTF. CDR3 nucleotide sequence: TGTGCCAGCAGTTCGACAGGGCGCGGCTACACCTTC.

The chain employs TRBV29-1 and TRBJ2-5; tentative D call: TRBD2 (5 bases). The CDR3 has 16 amino acids. V lost 0 bases to trimming and J lost 4 bases, with 18 bases between them. The germline V gene has CDR1 SQVTM and CDR2 ANQGSEA. The CDR3 is CSVEDGHVGVGETQYF. In DNA form, the CDR3 reads TGCAGCGTTGAAGACGGGCATGTGGGAGTAGGAGAGACCCAGTACTTC.

This clonotype was counted only a few times. The V and J genes are TRBV29-1 and TRBJ1-5; a weak D match, TRBD1 (6 bases). Germline V lookup: CDR1 SQVTM, CDR2 ANQGSEA. This CDR3 comprises 12 residues. Trimming pared 6 bases from V and 4 bases from J, leaving 10 bases between. For the CDR3, the DNA is TGCAGCGTCCGGCAGGGGAATCAGCCCCAGCATTTT. Protein: CSVRQGNQPQHF.

This clonotype appeared many times. V usage is TRBV5-1 and J usage is TRBJ2-1; D remains unclear. Trimming took 0 bases from V and 0 from J, leaving 10 bases between them. The CDR3 is made up of 16 amino acids. CDR1 is SGHRS, CDR2 YFSETQ, per germline. This chain's CDR3 is CASSLGRQSSYNEQFF. In DNA form, the CDR3 reads TGCGCCAGCAGCTTGGGACGCCAGAGCTCCTACAATGAGCAGTTCTTC.

This clonotype was seen repeatedly, ten times or more. The chain links TRBV19 to TRBJ2-7; D gene unclear. The germline gives CDR1 LNHDA, CDR2 SQIVND (reference sequence). The CDR3 has 16 amino acids. Trimming cost V 0 bases and J 2 bases, with 14 bases left between them. CDR3 DNA sequence: TGTGCCAGTAGTATAGATCTCTCGGTAGGACCCTACGAGCAGTACTTC. Amino acids: CASSIDLSVGPYEQYF.

This clonotype appeared many times. This rearrangement joins TRBV7-3 to TRBJ2-7, with 13 nucleotides matching TRBD2. Germline CDR1 SGHTA, CDR2 FQGTGA. With V trimmed by 5 bases and J by 5 bases, 6 bases remained unmatched. The CDR3 has 15 residues. The CDR3 DNA reads as TGTGCCAGCAGCCCAGGACTAGCGGGAGCAGACGAGCAGTACTTC. Translating gives CASSPGLAGADEQYF.

In its sample, this clonotype was seen a few times. V gene TRBV10-1 combines with J gene TRBJ1-6, with D possibly matching TRBD1 (5 bases). The length of the CDR3 is 14 residues. V dropped 3 bases and J dropped 8 bases, with 11 bases sitting between them. Germline-derived CDR1 and CDR2 are WNHNN and SYGVQD (reference sequence). As DNA, the CDR3 is TGCGCCAGCAGTGATAGTTGGGGGGATTCACCCCTCCACTTT. Its protein product is CASSDSWGDSPLHF.